Shown below are 3 T cell receptor beta chains from a single sample sequenced in a study of T cell repertoires in cytomegalovirus infection. Their antigen targets remain unknown. MiXCR, run by TCRdb on the reads, gives a single entry per CDR3 protein. This sample has about 360,000 distinct CDR3 sequences, with 34% found just once. The sample was cultured PBMCs, taken from culture after CMV antigen stimulation. These receptors originate from a human donor in good health (CMV status not recorded). Some clones in this sample may be carry-over from other donors' samples.

The chain couples TRBV19 to TRBJ2-7, with TRBD2 matching over 7 bases. CDR1 and CDR2 (germline): LNHDA, SQIVND (reference sequence). J gave up 6 bases and V 10 bases, and 6 bases lay outside the gene matches. The CDR3 sequence is 11 residues long. The CDR3 DNA is TGTGCCACCTGGGAGGGGAGCGAGCAGTACTTC. Translating it yields CATWEGSEQYF.

This clonotype was seen a handful of times. The chain is built from TRBV7-9 and TRBJ2-3; 11 positions agree with TRBD2. The CDR3 has 16 amino acids. CDR1 SEHNR and CDR2 FQNEAQ come from the germline V gene (reference sequence). V was pared by 4 bases and J by 5 bases, with 8 bases of the junction left unmatched. CDR3 sequence reads: CASSSRSGRAQDTQYF. In DNA form, the CDR3 reads TGTGCCAGCAGCTCACGTAGCGGGAGGGCTCAAGATACGCAGTATTTT.

In its sample, this clonotype was seen many times. A read error may account for a junction end that differs from germline. The chain carries TRBV4-3 and TRBJ2-1; tentative D call: TRBD2 (5 bases). CDR3 size: 16 residues. Germline V lookup: CDR1 LGHNA, CDR2 YSLEER. CDR3: CASSQDQAGKYNEQFF. The CDR3 DNA is TGCGCCAGCAGTCAAGATCAGGCGGGTAAATACAATGAGCAGTTCTTC.